Below are 24 T cell receptor beta chains sequenced from a single sample in a study of control samples from healthy donors and cancer patients. The repertoire was sequenced with immunoSEQ multiplex PCR; TCRdb's copy has only in-frame clones and lacks some. Listed are roughly 190,000 clones; roughly 2% falls within the top ten. The sequenced sample consisted of blood. These receptors came from a young woman in good health.

The chain carries TRBV7-9 and TRBJ2-7; 7 bases line up with TRBD1. CDR1 and CDR2 from the germline V gene are SEHNR and FQNEAQ (reference sequence). V lost 5 bases, J lost 6 bases, and 7 bases stayed unmatched. The CDR3 contains 13 residues. As DNA, the CDR3 is TGTGCCAGCAGCCTAGAATCAGGGGGCGAGCAGTACTTC. Its protein product is CASSLESGGEQYF.

The chain has TRBV28 and TRBJ1-1; D gene uncertain. V lost 1 base, J lost 4 bases, and 13 bases lay in between. CDR3 length: 15 residues. From germline, CDR1 is MDHEN and CDR2 SYDVKM. The CDR3 coding sequence is TGTGCCAGCAGTTTATCCCAGGTCTTGGGCACTGAAGCTTTCTTT. This encodes CASSLSQVLGTEAFF.

The genes are TRBV5-6 and TRBJ1-2, with D perhaps matching TRBD1 (6 bases). Between the trimmed V and J ends, which lost 5 bases and 6 bases, there was a span of 17 bases. The CDR3 contains 14 residues. CDR1 is SGHDT and CDR2 is YYEEEE in the germline V gene. The CDR3 here is CASSLVQGVDGYTF. The CDR3 DNA reads as TGTGCCAGCAGTCTGGTACAGGGCGTGGATGGCTACACCTTC.

The genes are TRBV3-1 (or the pseudogene TRBV3-2) and TRBJ1-6; the D is unclear. Germline V gene lookup returns CDR1 LGHDT and CDR2 YNNKEL (reference sequence). With 0 bases removed from V and 4 bases from J, the gap between germline ends came to 13 bases. The CDR3 has 17 residues. CDR3 nucleotides: TGTGCCAGCAGCCAAGAGAGGGAGGATGTTTATAATTCACCCCTCCACTTT. Encoded protein: CASSQEREDVYNSPLHF.

The chain joins TRBV2 to TRBJ1-5; no clear D. V lost 2 bases and J lost 0, with 5 bases in between. Germline CDR1 reads SNHLY; CDR2 reads FYNNEI. The CDR3 covers 14 residues. The CDR3 region has the DNA TGTGCCAGCAGTGAAAACACTAGCAATCAGCCCCAGCATTTT. It codes for CASSENTSNQPQHF.

V and J are TRBV12-3 or TRBV12-4 and TRBJ2-7; possibly TRBD1 or TRBD2 for D (5 bases each). V gave up 5 bases and J gave up 6 bases, with 14 bases separating them. This CDR3 spans 13 amino acids. The CDR3 reads CASSPGTSLEQYF. As DNA, the CDR3 is TGTGCCAGCAGTCCAGGGACCAGTCTCGAGCAGTACTTC.

V gene TRBV6-4 combines with J gene TRBJ2-1; the match to TRBD2 covers 8 bases. V shed 4 bases, J shed 8 bases, and the junction held 10 bases outside the gene matches. The CDR3 spans 15 residues. Germline-derived CDR1 and CDR2 are MRHNA and SNTAGT. CDR3 amino acids: CASSVTGGGQYEQFF. CDR3 sequence (DNA): TGTGCCAGCAGTGTAACGGGGGGGGGCCAGTATGAGCAGTTCTTC.

This chain uses TRBV28 with TRBJ1-5; the D is unclear. Germline CDR1 MDHEN, CDR2 SYDVKM. The CDR3 consists of 14 residues. V was clipped by 3 bases and J by 4 bases, with 10 bases between them. CDR3 amino acids: CASSLVAGNQPQHF. The CDR3 coding sequence is TGTGCCAGCAGTTTGGTGGCGGGGAATCAGCCCCAGCATTTT.

As to this clone: The same CDR3 can be traced to other DNA sequences in this sample. J is TRBJ1-1 and V is TRBV30; D not resolved. Germline CDR1 is GTSNPN and CDR2 is SVGIG (reference sequence). The V end lost 0 bases, the J end lost 7 bases, and 6 bases lay between the germline ends. The CDR3 contains 11 residues. CDR3: CAWSVGGEAFF. CDR3 bases: TGTGCCTGGAGTGTAGGTGGTGAAGCTTTCTTT. The whole variable domain, remainder taken from reference TRBV30 and TRBJ1-1, is SQTIHQWPATLVQPVGSPLSLECTVEGTSNPNLYWYRQAAGRGLQLLFYSVGIGQISSEVPQNLSASRPQDRQFILSSKKLLLSDSGFYLCAWSVGGEAFFGQGTRLTVV.

V gene TRBV6-2 or TRBV6-3 combines with J gene TRBJ2-3; either TRBD1 or TRBD2 may fit D (6 bases each). This CDR3 has 14 residues. Trimming cost V 4 bases and J 6 bases, with 14 bases left between them. The germline CDR1 and CDR2 sequences are MNHEY and SVGEGT. The CDR3: CASSSGGLADTQYF. CDR3 coding DNA: TGTGCCAGCAGTTCTGGGGGGCTGGCGGATACGCAGTATTTT.

This chain connects TRBV18 to TRBJ2-5; D is perhaps TRBD1 (6 bases). V was shortened by 0 bases and J by 2 bases, with 7 bases between the two germline ends. CDR3 length equals 14 residues. Looked up from germline, CDR1 is KGHSH and CDR2 is LQKENI. CDR3 coding DNA: TGTGCCAGCTCACCACCGGGGACACAAGAGACCCAGTACTTC. It specifies CASSPPGTQETQYF. Full variable domain (missing parts from reference TRBV18 and TRBJ2-5): NAGVMQNPRHLVRRRGQEARLRCSPMKGHSHVYWYRQLPEEGLKFMVYLQKENIIDESGMPKERFSAEFPKEGPSILRIQQVVRGDSAAYFCASSPPGTQETQYFGPGTRLLVL.

The chain employs TRBV19 and TRBJ2-1, with 12 positions matching TRBD2. V was pared by 7 bases and J by 4 bases, with 5 bases of the junction left unmatched. The germline V gene has CDR1 LNHDA and CDR2 SQIVND (reference sequence). The CDR3 is 15 residues long. Written as DNA, the CDR3 is TGTGCCAGTACAGCTGGGACTAGCGGGTACAATGAGCAGTTCTTC. It encodes CASTAGTSGYNEQFF.

This chain uses TRBV2 with TRBJ2-1, with D maybe TRBD1 (5 bases). The length of the CDR3 is 14 residues. Germline CDR1 SNHLY, CDR2 FYNNEI. Trimming removed 9 bases at V and 0 bases at J, with 12 bases between. In DNA, the CDR3 is TGTGCCAGTGGGGCGTTGAGCTCCTACAATGAGCAGTTCTTC. Translation: CASGALSSYNEQFF.

The rearrangement links TRBV6-5 to TRBJ2-3; perhaps TRBD2 as D (6 bases). Germline-derived CDR1 and CDR2 are MNHEY and SVGAGI. This CDR3 spans 15 amino acids. V lost 4 bases to trimming and J lost 2 bases, with 13 bases between them. The DNA for the CDR3 is TGTGCCAGCAGTTTTGGAGGGGCACACACAGATACGCAGTATTTT. Protein sequence: CASSFGGAHTDTQYF.

The chain joins TRBV7-9 to TRBJ1-4; a weak D match, TRBD1 (6 bases). V lost 1 base to trimming and J lost 8 bases, with 14 bases between them. The CDR3 consists of 15 residues. CDR1 and CDR2 from the germline V gene are SEHNR and FQNEAQ (reference sequence). CDR3 in amino acids: CASSLGGQGPEKLFF. DNA for the CDR3: TGTGCCAGCAGCTTAGGGGGGCAGGGCCCAGAAAAACTGTTTTTT.

The rearrangement joins TRBV2 to TRBJ1-5; 9 bases are shared with TRBD1. Germline CDR1 and CDR2: SNHLY and FYNNEI. This CDR3 has 14 amino acids. V dropped 5 bases and J dropped 7; count of bases not matched to a gene: 6. CDR3 sequence (DNA): TGTGCCAGCAGTCTGGGACAGGGTCGACAGCCCCAGCATTTT. Translating it yields CASSLGQGRQPQHF.

The V gene is TRBV5-1, the J gene TRBJ1-4; maybe TRBD1 (6 bases). V was cut by 4 bases and J by 8 bases, with 15 bases left in between. The CDR3 extends over 14 amino acids. CDR1 is SGHRS and CDR2 is YFSETQ in the germline V gene. The CDR3 DNA follows: TGCGCCAGCAGCCGGGGGGGCGCGGAGGAAAAACTGTTTTTT. Its protein product is CASSRGGAEEKLFF.

CDR3 amino acids: CASRWATEAFF. Here the CDR3 DNA reads TGTGCCAGCAGGTGGGCGACTGAAGCTTTCTTT. The chain employs TRBV9 and TRBJ1-1; no firm D call. V was shortened by 5 bases and J by 5 bases, with 7 bases between the two germline ends. The CDR3 extends over 11 amino acids. Germline CDR1 and CDR2: SGDLS and YYNGEE.

V gene TRBV30 combines with J gene TRBJ1-2; D unresolved. CDR3 length equals 13 residues. The germline V and J ends were trimmed by 2 bases and 8 bases, with 15 bases remaining between them. CDR1 and CDR2 (germline): GTSNPN, SVGIG (reference sequence). CDR3 DNA: TGTGCCTGGAGTATCCGGGAATGGAGGGGCTACACCTTC. Protein sequence: CAWSIREWRGYTF.

This sequence joins TRBV9 and TRBJ2-7, with TRBD2 as a possible D gene (6 bases). Trimming shortened V by 3 bases and J by 0 bases, and 10 bases separated the two germline ends. The germline gives CDR1 SGDLS, CDR2 YYNGEE. The CDR3 is 14 residues long. DNA of the CDR3: TGTGCCAGCAGCGATGCTAGCGTCTCCTACGAGCAGTACTTC. The encoded protein is CASSDASVSYEQYF.

The chain has TRBV5-6 and TRBJ1-2; D remains unclear. CDR1 is SGHDT and CDR2 is YYEEEE in the germline V gene. Between the trimmed V and J ends, which lost 0 bases and 2 bases, there was a span of 8 bases. There are 14 residues in the CDR3. The CDR3 DNA is TGTGCCAGCAGCTTGGAAGTTTTGAACTATGGCTACACCTTC. Translated, it gives CASSLEVLNYGYTF.

The chain employs TRBV7-9 and TRBJ1-1; no clear D. V shed 1 base and J shed 0 bases, with 9 bases lying between them. The CDR3 loop spans 15 amino acids. Germline-derived CDR1 and CDR2 are SEHNR and FQNEAQ (reference sequence). CDR3 protein: CASSLGFVMNTEAFF. The CDR3, as DNA: TGTGCCAGCAGCTTAGGGTTCGTGATGAACACTGAAGCTTTCTTT.

The V gene is TRBV27, the J gene TRBJ1-1, with D perhaps matching TRBD1 (6 bases). The V gene lost 10 bases and the J gene lost 4 bases, with 25 bases spanning the gap. The CDR3 consists of 16 residues. Germline V gene lookup returns CDR1 MNHEY and CDR2 SMNVEV (reference sequence). The CDR3 loop is CATKPQPTGLSTEAFF. CDR3 in DNA: TGTGCCACCAAACCCCAACCGACAGGACTCTCCACTGAAGCTTTCTTT.

The chain recombines TRBV27 with TRBJ1-1; TRBD1 might be the D (5 bases). V was clipped by 3 bases and J by 3 bases, with 11 bases between them. The germline gives CDR1 MNHEY, CDR2 SMNVEV (reference sequence). The CDR3 length is 14 residues. As DNA, the CDR3 is TGTGCCAGCAGTTTTCTGGGGGTGGACACTGAAGCTTTCTTT. Translation gives CASSFLGVDTEAFF.